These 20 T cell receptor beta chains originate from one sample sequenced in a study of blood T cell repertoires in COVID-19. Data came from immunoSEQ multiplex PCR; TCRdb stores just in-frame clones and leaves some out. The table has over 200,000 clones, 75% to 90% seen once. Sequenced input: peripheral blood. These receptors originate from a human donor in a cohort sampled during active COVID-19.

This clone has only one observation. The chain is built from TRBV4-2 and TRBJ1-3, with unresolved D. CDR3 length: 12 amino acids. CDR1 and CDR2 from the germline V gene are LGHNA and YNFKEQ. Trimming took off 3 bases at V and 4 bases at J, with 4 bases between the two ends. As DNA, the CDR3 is TGTGCCAGCAGCCACGAGGGAAACACCATATATTTT. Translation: CASSHEGNTIYF.

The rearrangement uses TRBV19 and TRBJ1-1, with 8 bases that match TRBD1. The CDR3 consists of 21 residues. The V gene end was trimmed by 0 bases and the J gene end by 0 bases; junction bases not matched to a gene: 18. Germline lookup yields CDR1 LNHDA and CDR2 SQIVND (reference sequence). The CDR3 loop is CASSIDGMTGAFGAMNTEAFF. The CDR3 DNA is TGTGCCAGTAGTATAGATGGCATGACAGGGGCCTTTGGAGCGATGAACACTGAAGCTTTCTTT.

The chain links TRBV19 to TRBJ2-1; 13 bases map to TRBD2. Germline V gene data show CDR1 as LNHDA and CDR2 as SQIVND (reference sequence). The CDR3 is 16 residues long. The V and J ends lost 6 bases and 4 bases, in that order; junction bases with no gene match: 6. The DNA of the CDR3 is TGTGCCAGTAGCCCCCGGGGACTAGCGGGGTACAATGAGCAGTTCTTC. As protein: CASSPRGLAGYNEQFF.

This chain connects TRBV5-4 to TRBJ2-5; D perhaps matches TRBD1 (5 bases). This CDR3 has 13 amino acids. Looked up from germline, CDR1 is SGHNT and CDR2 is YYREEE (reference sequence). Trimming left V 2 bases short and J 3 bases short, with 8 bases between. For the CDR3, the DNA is TGTGCCAGCAGCTTCGCAGGGAAAGAGACCCAGTACTTC. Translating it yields CASSFAGKETQYF.

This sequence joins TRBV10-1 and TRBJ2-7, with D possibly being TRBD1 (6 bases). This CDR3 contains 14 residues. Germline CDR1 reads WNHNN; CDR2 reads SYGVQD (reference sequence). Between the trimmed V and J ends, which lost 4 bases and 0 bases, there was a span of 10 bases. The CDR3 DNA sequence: TGCGCCAGCAGTGGGACAGCCCTCTCCTACGAGCAGTACTTC. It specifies CASSGTALSYEQYF.

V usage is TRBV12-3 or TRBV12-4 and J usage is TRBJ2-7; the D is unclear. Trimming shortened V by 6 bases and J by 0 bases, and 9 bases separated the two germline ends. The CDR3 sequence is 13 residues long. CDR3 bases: TGTGCCAGCAGATACGGTTACTCCTACGAGCAGTACTTC. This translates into CASRYGYSYEQYF.

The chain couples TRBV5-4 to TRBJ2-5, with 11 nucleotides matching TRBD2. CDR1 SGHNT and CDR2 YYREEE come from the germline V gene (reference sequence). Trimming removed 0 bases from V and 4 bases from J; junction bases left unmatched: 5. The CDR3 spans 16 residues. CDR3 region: CASSLVSGRASETQYF. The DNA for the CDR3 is TGTGCCAGCAGCTTGGTTAGCGGGAGGGCCTCAGAGACCCAGTACTTC.

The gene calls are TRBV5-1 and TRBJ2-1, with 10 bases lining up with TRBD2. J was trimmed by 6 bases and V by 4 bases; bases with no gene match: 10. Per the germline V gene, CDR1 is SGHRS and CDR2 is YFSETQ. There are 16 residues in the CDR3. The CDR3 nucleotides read TGCGCCAGCAGCCCGGATAGCGGGAGGATCGTCAATGAGCAGTTCTTC. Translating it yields CASSPDSGRIVNEQFF.

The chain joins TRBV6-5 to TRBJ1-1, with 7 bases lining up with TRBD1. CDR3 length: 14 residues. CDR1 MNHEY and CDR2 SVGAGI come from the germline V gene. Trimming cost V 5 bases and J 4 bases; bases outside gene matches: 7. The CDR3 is CASSRDRSSTEAFF. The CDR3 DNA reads TGTGCCAGCAGTCGGGACAGATCTAGCACTGAAGCTTTCTTT.

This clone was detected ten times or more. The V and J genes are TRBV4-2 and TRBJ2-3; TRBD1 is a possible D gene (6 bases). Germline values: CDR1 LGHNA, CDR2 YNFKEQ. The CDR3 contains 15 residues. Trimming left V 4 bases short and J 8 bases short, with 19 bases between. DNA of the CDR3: TGTGCCAGCAGCCCAAGTGAGCTATTAGGGGGTACGCAGTATTTT. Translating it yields CASSPSELLGGTQYF.

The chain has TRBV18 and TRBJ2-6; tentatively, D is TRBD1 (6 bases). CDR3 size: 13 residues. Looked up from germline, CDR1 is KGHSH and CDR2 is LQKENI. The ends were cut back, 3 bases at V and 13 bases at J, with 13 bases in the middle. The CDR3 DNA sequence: TGTGCCAGCTCACCCGGGACACTCGGGGTCCTGACTTTC. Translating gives CASSPGTLGVLTF.

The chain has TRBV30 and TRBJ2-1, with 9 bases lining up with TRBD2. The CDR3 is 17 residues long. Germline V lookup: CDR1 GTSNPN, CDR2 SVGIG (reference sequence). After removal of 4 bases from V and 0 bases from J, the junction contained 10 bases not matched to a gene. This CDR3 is CAWTLPGSGGSYNEQFF. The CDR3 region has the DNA TGTGCCTGGACTCTCCCGGGTAGCGGGGGCTCCTACAATGAGCAGTTCTTC.

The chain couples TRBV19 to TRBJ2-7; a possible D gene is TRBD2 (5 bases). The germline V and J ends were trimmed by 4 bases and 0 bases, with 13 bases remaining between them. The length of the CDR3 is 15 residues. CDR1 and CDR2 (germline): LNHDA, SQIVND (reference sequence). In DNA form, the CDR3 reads TGTGCCAGTAGTAGGACGACGGGGAGCTCCTACGAGCAGTACTTC. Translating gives CASSRTTGSSYEQYF.

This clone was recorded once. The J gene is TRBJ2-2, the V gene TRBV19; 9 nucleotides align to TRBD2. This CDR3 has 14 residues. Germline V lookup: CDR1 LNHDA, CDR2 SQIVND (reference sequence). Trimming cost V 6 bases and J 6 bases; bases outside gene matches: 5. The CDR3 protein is CASREAGGPGELFF. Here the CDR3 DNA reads TGTGCCAGTAGGGAAGCGGGAGGCCCCGGGGAGCTGTTTTTT.

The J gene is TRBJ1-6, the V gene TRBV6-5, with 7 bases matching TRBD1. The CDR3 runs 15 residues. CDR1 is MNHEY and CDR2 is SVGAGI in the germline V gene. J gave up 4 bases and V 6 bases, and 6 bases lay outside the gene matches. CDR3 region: CASRPEGQYNSPLHF. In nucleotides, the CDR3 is TGTGCCAGCAGACCTGAGGGACAGTATAATTCACCCCTCCACTTT.

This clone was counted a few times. In DNA form, the CDR3 reads TGTGCCAGCAGTTACTTCGGGACAGGGATTTCTACTGAAGCTTTCTTT. Protein product: CASSYFGTGISTEAFF. This chain uses TRBV6-2 or TRBV6-3 with TRBJ1-1; 9 positions match TRBD1. J gave up 5 bases and V 1 base, and 8 bases lay outside the gene matches. This CDR3 has 16 amino acids. Germline V gene data show CDR1 as MNHEY and CDR2 as SVGEGT.

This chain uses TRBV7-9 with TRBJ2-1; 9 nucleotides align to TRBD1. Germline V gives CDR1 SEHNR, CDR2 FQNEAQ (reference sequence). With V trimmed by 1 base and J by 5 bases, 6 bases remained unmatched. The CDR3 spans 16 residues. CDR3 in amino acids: CASSLGGTGSDNEQFF. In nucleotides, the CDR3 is TGTGCCAGCAGCTTAGGGGGGACAGGGAGTGACAATGAGCAGTTCTTC. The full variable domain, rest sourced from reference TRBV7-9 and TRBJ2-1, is DTGVSQNPRHKITKRGQNVTFRCDPISEHNRLYWYRQTLGQGPEFLTYFQNEAQLEKSRLLSDRFSAERPKGSFSTLEIQRTEQGDSAMYLCASSLGGTGSDNEQFFGPGTRLTVL.

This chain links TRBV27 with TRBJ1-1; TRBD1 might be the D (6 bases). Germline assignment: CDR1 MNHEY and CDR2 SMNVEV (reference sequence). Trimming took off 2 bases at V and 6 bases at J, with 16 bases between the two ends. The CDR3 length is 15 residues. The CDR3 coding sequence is TGTGCCAGCAGTTTACAGGGACACGGGTGGTCTGAAGCTTTCTTT. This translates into CASSLQGHGWSEAFF.

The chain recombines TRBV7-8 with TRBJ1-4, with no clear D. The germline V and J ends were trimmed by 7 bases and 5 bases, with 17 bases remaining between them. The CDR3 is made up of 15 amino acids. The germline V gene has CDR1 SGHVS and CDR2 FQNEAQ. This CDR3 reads CASISGGRENEKLFF. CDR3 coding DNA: TGTGCCAGCATTAGTGGAGGGAGGGAAAATGAAAAACTGTTTTTT.

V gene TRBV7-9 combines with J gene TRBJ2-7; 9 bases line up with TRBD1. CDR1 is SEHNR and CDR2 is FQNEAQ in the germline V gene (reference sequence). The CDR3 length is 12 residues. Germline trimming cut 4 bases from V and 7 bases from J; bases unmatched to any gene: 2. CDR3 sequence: CASSSGTGEQYF. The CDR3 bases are TGTGCCAGCAGCTCCGGGACAGGGGAGCAGTACTTC.